The 14 T cell receptor beta chains below all came from one sample that was sequenced in a study of T cell responses to AZD1222 COVID-19 vaccine. Some clones are missing from TCRdb's copy, which holds only in-frame ones; the method was immunoSEQ multiplex PCR. The repertoire holds fewer than 120,000 clones, roughly 90% seen once, with 1.5% to 2% in the top ten. The material sequenced was peripheral blood, taken on day 0 of AZD1222 vaccination. The source is an adult in good health.

This clone was recorded only once. This chain joins TRBV27 and TRBJ1-3; D remains unclear. With 3 bases removed from V and 2 bases from J, the gap between germline ends came to 5 bases. In germline, CDR1 is MNHEY, CDR2 SMNVEV (reference sequence). This CDR3 comprises 13 residues. The CDR3 nucleotides are TGTGCCAGCAGTTTTGGTGCTGGAAACACCATATATTTT. This gives the protein CASSFGAGNTIYF.

The chain uses TRBV15 and TRBJ2-1, with a weak D call TRBD2 (7 bases). Per germline, CDR1 LNHNV and CDR2 YYDKDF (reference sequence). The V end lost 6 bases, the J end lost 5 bases, and 20 bases lay between the germline ends. This CDR3 has 16 residues. DNA of the CDR3: TGTGCCACCAGTTTACGGGGGAGGGGGACTCACAATGAGCAGTTCTTC. Protein: CATSLRGRGTHNEQFF. Complete variable domain (other parts from reference TRBV15 and TRBJ2-1): DAMVIQNPRYQVTQFGKPVTLSCSQTLNHNVMYWYQQKSSQAPKLLFHYYDKDFNNEADTPDNFQSRRPNTSFCFLDIRSPGLGDTAMYLCATSLRGRGTHNEQFFGPGTRLTVL.

The rearrangement joins TRBV4-1 to TRBJ2-1; 8 nucleotides line up with TRBD1. J lost 2 bases, V lost 3 bases, and 3 bases had no gene match. The CDR3 has 15 residues. Germline CDR1 reads MGHRA; CDR2 reads YSYEKL. The CDR3 spells CASSHGQGPYNEQFF. CDR3 nucleotides: TGCGCCAGCAGCCACGGACAGGGACCCTACAATGAGCAGTTCTTC.

The V and J genes are TRBV5-5 and TRBJ1-6; D gene ambiguous. Per the germline V gene, CDR1 is SGHKS and CDR2 is YYEKEE (reference sequence). The CDR3 sequence is 14 residues long. V gave up 0 bases and J gave up 6 bases, with 7 bases separating them. The CDR3 coding sequence is TGTGCCAGCAGCTTGGCTGGGTTTAATTCACCCCTCCACTTT. Translating it yields CASSLAGFNSPLHF.

The genes are TRBV7-9 and TRBJ1-5; possibly TRBD1 for D (5 bases). CDR1 and CDR2 from the germline V gene are SEHNR and FQNEAQ (reference sequence). The CDR3 is 13 residues long. The V end lost 1 base, the J end lost 7 bases, and 8 bases lay between the germline ends. The CDR3 sequence: CASSLVGEQPQHF. The DNA for the CDR3 is TGTGCCAGCAGCTTAGTAGGGGAACAGCCCCAGCATTTT.

The chain recombines TRBV9 with TRBJ1-4; unclear D gene. Germline V gives CDR1 SGDLS, CDR2 YYNGEE. The CDR3 extends over 14 amino acids. V gave up 0 bases and J gave up 6 bases, with 9 bases separating them. CDR3 coding DNA: TGTGCCAGCAGCGTAGGGGTTGCAGATGAAAAACTGTTTTTT. Translation: CASSVGVADEKLFF.

The V call is TRBV19, the J call TRBJ2-2; D perhaps matches TRBD1 (6 bases). Germline-derived CDR1 and CDR2 are LNHDA and SQIVND (reference sequence). The CDR3 contains 13 residues. V lost 6 bases, J lost 1 base, and 6 bases lay in between. Written as DNA, the CDR3 is TGTGCCAGTAGCAGGGGGAACACCGGGGAGCTGTTTTTT. Its translation is CASSRGNTGELFF.

This clone was counted once. The V gene is TRBV11-2, the J gene TRBJ1-2; no clear D. V was trimmed by 0 bases and J by 4 bases, leaving 15 bases between them. Looked up from germline, CDR1 is SGHAT and CDR2 is FQNNGV. This CDR3 is built from 16 residues. CDR3: CASSLEGSVSTYGYTF. The CDR3, as DNA: TGTGCCAGCAGCTTAGAGGGGTCAGTTTCTACCTATGGCTACACCTTC.

The CDR3 nucleotides are TGTGCCAGTCGCCCATTCTACTCTGGAAACACCATATATTTT. Its protein product is CASRPFYSGNTIYF. The chain employs TRBV19 and TRBJ1-3; D remains unclear. The CDR3 consists of 14 residues. The ends were cut back, 8 bases at V and 0 bases at J, with 11 bases in the middle. From germline, CDR1 is LNHDA and CDR2 SQIVND (reference sequence).

This chain links TRBV7-8 with TRBJ2-1, with 11 bases aligning to TRBD1. Germline V gene sequence: CDR1 SGHVS, CDR2 FQNEAQ. V trimming: 1 base; J trimming: 9 bases; junction bases outside the gene matches: 5. This CDR3 has 15 amino acids. CDR3: CASSLDGTGGIEQFF. CDR3 DNA: TGTGCCAGCAGCTTAGACGGGACAGGGGGTATTGAGCAGTTCTTC.

The CDR3: CASSRDSNQPQHF. CDR3 nucleotide sequence: TGTGCCAGCAGTCGGGACAGCAATCAGCCCCAGCATTTT. The chain has TRBV6-4 and TRBJ1-5, with D possibly TRBD1 on 5 matching bases. The ends were cut back, 5 bases at V and 1 base at J, with 6 bases in the middle. The CDR3 is 13 amino acids. CDR1 MRHNA and CDR2 SNTAGT come from the germline V gene.

The chain has TRBV7-9 and TRBJ2-3, with D possibly being TRBD1 or TRBD2 (5 bases each). In germline, CDR1 is SEHNR, CDR2 FQNEAQ (reference sequence). V was cut by 4 bases and J by 4 bases, with 6 bases left in between. The CDR3 is 12 residues long. CDR3 loop: CASSWGPDTQYF. The CDR3 DNA sequence: TGTGCCAGCAGCTGGGGACCAGATACGCAGTATTTT. The full variable domain, its missing parts supplied by reference TRBV7-9 and TRBJ2-3, is DTGVSQNPRHKITKRGQNVTFRCDPISEHNRLYWYRQTLGQGPEFLTYFQNEAQLEKSRLLSDRFSAERPKGSFSTLEIQRTEQGDSAMYLCASSWGPDTQYFGPGTRLTVL.

The chain employs TRBV24-1 and TRBJ1-5; TRBD1 agrees at 7 bases. The germline V gene encodes CDR1 KGHDR and CDR2 SFDVKD. The CDR3 totals 16 residues. J gave up 3 bases and V 4 bases, and 8 bases lay outside the gene matches. For the CDR3, the DNA is TGTGCCACCAGTGACCATACCACAGGGGACAATCAGCCCCAGCATTTT. Residues: CATSDHTTGDNQPQHF.

The chain is built from TRBV12-3 or TRBV12-4 and TRBJ1-1; TRBD1 might be the D (6 bases). CDR3 length: 13 residues. Trimming removed 2 bases at V and 3 bases at J, with 7 bases between. For the CDR3, the DNA is TGTGCCAGCAGTTTAACAGGGCACACTGAAGCTTTCTTT. It translates to CASSLTGHTEAFF.